Shown below are 28 T cell receptor beta chains from a single sample sequenced in a study of blood T cell repertoires in COVID-19 (dated by TCRdb to the early 2020s). Library creation used the immunoSEQ multiplex PCR assay. Held by TCRdb, this immuneACCESS table contains in-frame sequences only and omits some clones. Under half of the omission traces to an unresolved V gene where checked; the cause of the rest is unknown. This sample has 450,000 to 500,000 clones in its table, and 75% to 90% of those were observed once. The ten most abundant clones make up about 0.7% of the sample. The specimen was PBMCs or T cells enriched from blood (not recorded which). These receptor sequences come from a woman aged 18-29 years who had recovered from COVID-19.

The chain uses TRBV29-1 and TRBJ2-1; D unresolved. This CDR3 spans 12 amino acids. Germline lookup yields CDR1 SQVTM and CDR2 ANQGSEA. V was shortened by 8 bases and J by 6 bases, with 14 bases between the two germline ends. The CDR3 nucleotides read TGCAGCTTCCGAGAGGTGGTCAATGAGCAGTTCTTC. This codes for CSFREVVNEQFF.

The chain recombines TRBV11-2 with TRBJ1-6, with 7 bases identical to TRBD1. This CDR3 has 16 residues. Germline V CDR1 and CDR2: SGHAT, FQNNGV. The ends lost 2 bases at V and 6 bases at J; junction bases unmatched: 7. CDR3 protein: CASSLRDSLANSPLHF. CDR3 DNA sequence: TGTGCCAGCAGCTTACGGGACAGCCTAGCTAATTCACCCCTCCACTTT.

The chain employs TRBV7-2 and TRBJ2-7; D may be TRBD1 (6 bases). V lost 3 bases, J lost 5 bases, and 8 bases lay in between. The CDR3 has 12 residues. Germline loops: CDR1 SGHTA, CDR2 FQGNSA. CDR3 protein: CASSFTGNEQYF. The CDR3 nucleotides read TGTGCCAGCAGCTTTACAGGGAACGAGCAGTACTTC.

This clone has only a few counts. The genes are TRBV4-2 and TRBJ1-2; 7 bases fit TRBD1. The germline V gene has CDR1 LGHNA and CDR2 YNFKEQ. The junction had 4 bases not matched to a gene; V was cut back by 1 base and J by 2 bases. The CDR3 is 15 amino acids. The CDR3 reads CASSQAKGANYGYTF. CDR3 DNA sequence: TGTGCCAGCAGCCAAGCAAAGGGGGCCAACTATGGCTACACCTTC.

The rearrangement uses TRBV5-1 and TRBJ2-7; possibly TRBD2 for D (6 bases). The CDR3 spans 14 residues. CDR1 is SGHRS and CDR2 is YFSETQ in the germline V gene. Trimming shortened V by 2 bases and J by 6 bases, and 15 bases separated the two germline ends. CDR3 sequence reads: CASSLGSFGSEQYF. CDR3 bases: TGCGCCAGCAGCTTAGGGTCCTTCGGGAGCGAGCAGTACTTC.

The chain is built from TRBV2 and TRBJ1-1, with TRBD1 as a possible D gene (5 bases). Between the trimmed V and J ends, which lost 2 bases and 11 bases, there was a span of 39 bases. The germline gives CDR1 SNHLY, CDR2 FYNNEI. The CDR3 covers 21 residues. The CDR3 sequence is CASSESNPPIVLSPRRGSAFF. The CDR3 nucleotides are TGTGCCAGCAGTGAATCAAACCCGCCCATAGTCCTTTCCCCTCGGAGGGGTTCGGCTTTCTTT. The full variable domain, completed using reference TRBV2 and TRBJ1-1, is EPEVTQTPSHQVTQMGQEVILRCVPISNHLYFYWYRQILGQKVEFLVSFYNNEISEKSEIFDDQFSVERPDGSNFTLKIRSTKLEDSAMYFCASSESNPPIVLSPRRGSAFFGQGTRLTVV.

The chain joins TRBV4-1 to TRBJ1-4; 10 positions agree with TRBD1. Trimming cost V 6 bases and J 8 bases; bases outside gene matches: 9. The CDR3 totals 15 residues. Germline loops: CDR1 MGHRA, CDR2 YSYEKL. In DNA, the CDR3 is TGCGCCAGCAGTCCCCGGACAGGGGGAGAGGAAAAACTGTTTTTT. Amino acid sequence: CASSPRTGGEEKLFF.

The chain combines TRBV5-1 with TRBJ1-3; the D is unclear. This CDR3 has 16 amino acids. V lost 0 bases and J lost 0, with 10 bases in between. Germline V gene data show CDR1 as SGHRS and CDR2 as YFSETQ. The CDR3 DNA sequence: TGCGCCAGCAGCTTGGAAGGGCGGGACTCTGGAAACACCATATATTTT. This translates into CASSLEGRDSGNTIYF.

This chain links TRBV4-1 with TRBJ2-7, with 8 positions matching TRBD2. The CDR3 runs to 17 residues. Unmatched junction bases numbered 14, after V lost 3 bases and J lost 4 bases. CDR1 is MGHRA, CDR2 YSYEKL, per germline. The CDR3 reads CASSQGLVPSDVYEQYF. CDR3 sequence (DNA): TGCGCCAGCAGCCAGGGACTAGTGCCCTCTGACGTTTACGAGCAGTACTTC.

The chain carries TRBV18 and TRBJ1-2; D remains unclear. The CDR3 spans 15 residues. V lost 3 bases and J lost 2, with 13 bases in between. Germline V CDR1 and CDR2: KGHSH, LQKENI. This CDR3 reads CASSPFSEPNYGYTF. CDR3 bases: TGTGCCAGCTCACCTTTCTCCGAGCCCAACTATGGCTACACCTTC.

The V and J genes are TRBV6-5 and TRBJ1-2; D might be TRBD1 (6 bases). The V and J ends lost 2 bases and 8 bases respectively, with 18 bases between them. CDR1 is MNHEY and CDR2 is SVGAGI in the germline V gene. This CDR3 is built from 15 residues. Here the CDR3 DNA reads TGTGCCAGCAGTTACCACAGGGAAAGGGGGTTAGGCTACACCTTC. Translating gives CASSYHRERGLGYTF.

This clone occurred once. This sequence joins TRBV15 and TRBJ1-2; TRBD1 aligns across 11 bases. The germline V gene has CDR1 LNHNV and CDR2 YYDKDF (reference sequence). The V segment lost 4 bases and the J segment 3 bases; nucleotides outside the gene matches: 16. The CDR3 covers 19 residues. As DNA, the CDR3 is TGTGCCACCAGCAAAGAAATCGGGACAGGGGGAGGAGTTGACTATGGCTACACCTTC. Protein: CATSKEIGTGGGVDYGYTF.

The J gene is TRBJ1-1, the V gene TRBV30; D is undetermined. CDR1 is GTSNPN and CDR2 is SVGIG in the germline V gene (reference sequence). The CDR3 totals 13 residues. V lost 4 bases and J lost 0, with 9 bases in between. CDR3 residues: CAWTYSMNTEAFF. The DNA for the CDR3 is TGTGCCTGGACCTATTCCATGAACACTGAAGCTTTCTTT.

The chain uses TRBV3-1 (or the pseudogene TRBV3-2) and TRBJ2-1; the D gene is possibly TRBD2 (5 bases). Germline CDR1 and CDR2: LGHDT and YNNKEL (reference sequence). Trimming removed 1 base from V and 5 bases from J, with 9 bases in between. CDR3 size: 14 residues. The CDR3 is CASSQVVGDNEQFF. The CDR3 bases are TGTGCCAGCAGCCAAGTTGTCGGGGACAATGAGCAGTTCTTC.

This sequence joins TRBV28 and TRBJ1-5; D gene ambiguous. The V and J ends lost 8 bases and 1 base respectively, with 15 bases between them. CDR3 length: 15 residues. Germline V CDR1 and CDR2: MDHEN, SYDVKM. The CDR3 loop is CASCAGLSSNQPQHF. In DNA form, the CDR3 reads TGTGCCAGCTGCGCGGGTCTTTCCAGCAATCAGCCCCAGCATTTT.

The chain employs TRBV5-1 and TRBJ2-5; D gene ambiguous. V lost 3 bases to trimming and J lost 5 bases, with 5 bases between them. There are 11 residues in the CDR3. Germline lookup yields CDR1 SGHRS and CDR2 YFSETQ. CDR3 nucleotides: TGCGCCAGCAGCTCTTCCGAGACCCAGTACTTC. It is translated as CASSSSETQYF.

J is TRBJ2-7 and V is TRBV27; TRBD1 matches at 10 bases. The germline V gene has CDR1 MNHEY and CDR2 SMNVEV (reference sequence). V lost 3 bases and J lost 1; bases outside the gene matches: 9. The CDR3 has 17 amino acids. In DNA, the CDR3 is TGTGCCAGCAGTTTGTTGTGGGACAGGGGATCATCCTACGAGCAGTACTTC. Its translation: CASSLLWDRGSSYEQYF.

The V call is TRBV9, the J call TRBJ1-3; D remains unclear. V lost 4 bases to trimming and J lost 8 bases, with 16 bases between them. Germline lookup yields CDR1 SGDLS and CDR2 YYNGEE. The CDR3 has 14 residues. The CDR3 bases are TGTGCCAGCAGCCCCCAGTCGGTGGCGGACACCATATATTTT. This encodes CASSPQSVADTIYF.

The chain is built from TRBV12-3 or TRBV12-4 and TRBJ1-1, with 8 bases aligning to TRBD1. Losses at the gene ends were 5 bases for V and 4 bases for J; bases not matched to a gene: 3. The CDR3 has 13 residues. The CDR3 is CASSPTGATEAFF. As DNA, the CDR3 is TGTGCCAGCAGTCCGACAGGGGCCACTGAAGCTTTCTTT.

The chain uses TRBV28 and TRBJ2-6, with D perhaps TRBD2 (6 bases). CDR1 is MDHEN, CDR2 SYDVKM, per germline. This CDR3 is built from 17 residues. V lost 7 bases, J lost 0 bases, and 16 bases lay in between. The CDR3 reads CASTLSGSLSGANVLTF. The CDR3 DNA is TGTGCCAGCACCCTTAGCGGAAGTCTCTCTGGGGCCAACGTCCTGACTTTC.

This clone was observed a single time. J is TRBJ2-3 and V is TRBV5-1, with TRBD2 identical over 10 bases. CDR3 length: 15 amino acids. J gave up 2 bases and V 4 bases, and 4 bases lay outside the gene matches. In germline, CDR1 is SGHRS, CDR2 YFSETQ. CDR3 in amino acids: CASSLLAGATDTQYF. The CDR3 DNA sequence: TGCGCCAGCAGCCTCCTAGCGGGGGCCACAGATACGCAGTATTTT.

The rearrangement joins TRBV30 to TRBJ2-3; TRBD2 matches at 12 bases. The length of the CDR3 is 16 residues. The trim removed 1 base at V and 0 bases at J, leaving 2 bases unmatched. Germline lookup yields CDR1 GTSNPN and CDR2 SVGIG (reference sequence). CDR3 nucleotides: TGTGCCTGGAGTGGCGGACTAGCGGGAAGCACAGATACGCAGTATTTT. Residues: CAWSGGLAGSTDTQYF.

The chain carries TRBV6-5 and TRBJ2-1, with D possibly TRBD1 on 5 matching bases. Germline V gene lookup returns CDR1 MNHEY and CDR2 SVGAGI. This CDR3 spans 13 amino acids. Trimming took 7 bases from V and 3 from J, leaving 10 bases between them. The CDR3 DNA follows: TGTGCCAGCACCTTTGACAGCTACAATGAGCAGTTCTTC. It is translated as CASTFDSYNEQFF.

V gene TRBV30 combines with J gene TRBJ1-2, with 9 bases aligning to TRBD1. The junction had 4 bases not matched to a gene; V was cut back by 2 bases and J by 0 bases. CDR1 is GTSNPN and CDR2 is SVGIG in the germline V gene (reference sequence). The CDR3 runs 15 residues. Written as DNA, the CDR3 is TGTGCCTGGAGTTCGGGACAGGGACCTAACTATGGCTACACCTTC. This encodes CAWSSGQGPNYGYTF.

This rearrangement joins TRBV6-1 to TRBJ2-1; D perhaps matches TRBD1 (5 bases). The CDR3 is 13 residues long. Germline CDR1 is MNHNS and CDR2 is SASEGT. The V gene lost 1 base and the J gene lost 8 bases, with 9 bases spanning the gap. CDR3 protein: CASSEETGDEQFF. The CDR3 DNA sequence: TGTGCCAGCAGTGAAGAAACAGGAGATGAGCAGTTCTTC.

The chain recombines TRBV7-9 with TRBJ2-5; TRBD1 matches at 7 bases. Trimming at V came to 5 bases and at J to 5 bases, leaving 11 bases not matched to a gene. This CDR3 is built from 15 residues. Germline lookup yields CDR1 SEHNR and CDR2 FQNEAQ (reference sequence). CDR3 amino acids: CASSPREQGLETQYF. The CDR3 DNA reads as TGTGCCAGCAGCCCGAGGGAACAGGGGCTGGAGACCCAGTACTTC.

The chain links TRBV5-1 to TRBJ2-1, with D possibly matching TRBD1 (5 bases). There are 15 residues in the CDR3. V was clipped by 2 bases and J by 2 bases, with 11 bases between them. CDR1 is SGHRS, CDR2 YFSETQ, per germline. CDR3: CASSFGGATYNEQFF. CDR3 DNA sequence: TGCGCCAGCAGCTTTGGTGGGGCCACCTACAATGAGCAGTTCTTC.

Regarding this clone: Within the sample, other DNA sequences also encode this same CDR3. The chain is built from TRBV5-1 and TRBJ1-1; perhaps TRBD1 as D (5 bases). Trimming left V 4 bases short and J 4 bases short, with 11 bases between. Germline V gives CDR1 SGHRS, CDR2 YFSETQ. The CDR3 sequence is 13 residues long. The CDR3 protein is CASSLDSSTEAFF. The CDR3 nucleotides are TGCGCCAGCAGCCTTGACAGTAGCACTGAAGCTTTCTTT. The variable domain in full, with the rest retrieved from reference TRBV5-1 and TRBJ1-1, is KAGVTQTPRYLIKTRGQQVTLSCSPISGHRSVSWYQQTPGQGLQFLFEYFSETQRNKGNFPGRFSGRQFSNSRSEMNVSTLELGDSALYLCASSLDSSTEAFFGQGTRLTVV.